The following is a TCR beta chain sequence with its context. Its antigen remains unknown. CDR1 GTSNPN and CDR2 SVGIG come from the germline V gene (reference sequence). CDR3 length equals 14 residues. V was cut by 2 bases and J by 5 bases, with 15 bases left in between. The sample comes from a study of T cell responses to AZD1222 COVID-19 vaccine. Study background: Combined were second doses at about 4 or about 12 weeks. Findings and caveats of the study: At baseline, just five or six AZD1222 recipients tested seropositive. A reported finding is that nearly half of spike-specific TCRs target unmutated variant regions. The sample set comprised mostly white British donors with more females, and clonal diversity was possibly underestimated.

Generated by immunoSEQ multiplex PCR, the TCRdb table keeps only in-frame clones and is missing some. Of about 120,000 clones in the sample, 80% to 90% are singletons; the top ten hold over 8%. The source of this sequence is an adult in good health. This material consisted of peripheral blood, taken on day 0 of AZD1222 vaccination. The chain links TRBV30 to TRBJ1-1, with D unresolved. CDR3 DNA: TGTGCCTGGAGTCCGGGATTACGGAGGACTGAAGCTTTCTTT. Translated, it gives CAWSPGLRRTEAFF. Using reference TRBV30 and TRBJ1-1 for the parts outside the CDR3, the full variable domain is SQTIHQWPATLVQPVGSPLSLECTVEGTSNPNLYWYRQAAGRGLQLLFYSVGIGQISSEVPQNLSASRPQDRQFILSSKKLLLSDSGFYLCAWSPGLRRTEAFFGQGTRLTVV.